This T cell receptor (beta chain) was sequenced during a study of early T cells in non-severe SARS-CoV-2 infection. Study context: Whole-blood bulk RNA, unsorted, was sequenced, and chains were unpaired.

This clonotype was counted at least ten times. Each CDR3 protein gets one entry after TCRdb re-called the 5' RACE reads with MiXCR. This repertoire shows some 70,000 distinct CDR3 sequences, over 9% found once; its top ten account for roughly 3.9%. Germline V CDR1 and CDR2: SGHTA, FQGNSA. The V gene lost 1 base and the J gene lost 6 bases, with 13 bases spanning the gap. This CDR3 has 15 residues. This receptor was taken from an adult who was a healthcare worker with PCR-confirmed SARS-CoV-2 infection or an uninfected control (not recorded which). This chain joins TRBV7-2 and TRBJ1-5; a possible D gene is TRBD1 (5 bases). Sequences were obtained from whole blood. For the CDR3, the DNA is TGTGCCAGCAGCTTAGGGGCCAGGGAGAGTCAGCCCCAGCATTTT. It specifies CASSLGARESQPQHF.